This TCR beta chain was retrieved from a study of PD-L1 blockade in urothelial cancer. Study background: Atezolizumab therapy began for patients in 2014, dosed at 1,200 mg intravenously every 3 weeks. Researchers looked at the blood 3 weeks (second dose) and 6 weeks after treatment began.

Time point specified: pretreatment peripheral blood. The number of samples from each patient was between 1 and 8, taken pretreatment and on-treatment. The method was immunoSEQ multiplex PCR; TCRdb's version includes in-frame clones alone and lacks a portion of them. The repertoire consists of some 50,000 clones, with around 88% occurring once and the leading ten covering roughly 15%. From germline, CDR1 is MNHEY and CDR2 SVGAGI. The length of the CDR3 is 14 residues. Study-level findings and limits: The study found that durable-benefit patients expanded tumor-associated blood clones more at 3 weeks.

Regarding this clone: Its antigen is currently unknown. The junction and the germline gene differ at one end; a read error may be behind it.

This specimen was PBMCs, taken around atezolizumab (anti-PD-L1) treatment. V gene TRBV6-5 combines with J gene TRBJ2-2; D might be TRBD2 (5 bases). This receptor was taken from a woman aged 55 to 70 with urothelial cancer. For the CDR3, the DNA is TGTGCCAGCAGTTACGGGCAGTACACCGGGGAGCTGCTTTTT. It translates to CASSYGQYTGELLF.